Detailed here is one TCR beta chain. This entry belongs to a study of cytomegalovirus exposure and HLA in healthy donors. In germline, CDR1 is MNHEY, CDR2 SVGAGI. The CDR3 is 15 residues long. Trimming removed 8 bases from V and 0 bases from J; junction bases left unmatched: 10. The PCR was carried out with 60 Vbeta primers and 13 Jbeta primers. Data came from immunoSEQ multiplex PCR; TCRdb stores just in-frame clones and leaves some out. Counted here are 150,000 to 200,000 clones, about 79% occurring once; the ten biggest clones make up about 2.3%. This TCR derives from a woman aged 50 to 60 in good health and CMV-seronegative. The chain carries TRBV6-5 and TRBJ2-7; 7 bases map to TRBD1. The source material was PBMCs. This CDR3 reads CASGIQGHPSYEQYF. CDR3 sequence (DNA): TGTGCCAGCGGAATACAGGGGCACCCCTCCTACGAGCAGTACTTC.